This T cell receptor beta chain originates from a study of T cell responses to AZD1222 COVID-19 vaccine. Notes on the study in general: It was only after the peak T cell response that any repertoires were sampled. Just five or six AZD1222 recipients were seropositive at baseline. The study found vaccine-associated CD4 TCRs spanning spike, dominant at 160-218 and 743-854. Regions left unmutated in variants are reportedly the target of nearly half of spike-specific TCRs.

Concerning this clone: Its antigen is undetermined.

Losses at the gene ends were 5 bases for V and 7 bases for J; bases not matched to a gene: 8. The CDR3 loop spans 15 amino acids. Germline assignment: CDR1 LNHDA and CDR2 SQIVND (reference sequence). Sequenced by immunoSEQ multiplex PCR; TCRdb stores in-frame clones only, minus some. The sample has around 110,000 clones, 88% seen once; the top ten hold about 10%. This sequence was found in an adult in good health. The chain carries TRBV19 and TRBJ2-1; 10 bases are a match to TRBD2. Sequenced here: peripheral blood, sampled on day 0 of AZD1222 vaccination. CDR3 protein: CASSQSSGRINEQFF. In DNA form, the CDR3 reads TGTGCCAGTAGTCAGTCTAGCGGGAGAATAAATGAGCAGTTCTTC.